The present T cell receptor (beta chain) was sequenced within a study of OX40 agonist ivuxolimab in advanced cancers. Overall study context: Under the entry rules, prior anti-PD-1, anti-PD-L1 or anti-CTLA-4 therapy was allowed, and more than 35% had some.

Individuals having autoimmune disease history or systemic immunosuppression were not enrolled. The CDR3 length is 14 residues. V dropped 1 base and J dropped 7; count of bases not matched to a gene: 6. CDR1 is SGHRS, CDR2 YFSETQ, per germline. Some clones are missing from TCRdb's copy, which holds only in-frame ones; the method was immunoSEQ multiplex PCR. The table has roughly 70,000 clones, about 85% seen once; the top ten hold 0.67%. V gene TRBV5-1 combines with J gene TRBJ2-7; 9 positions match TRBD2. The TCR originated in an adult with an advanced solid tumor such as melanoma, head and neck, liver or kidney cancer. The sample consisted of CD4+ or CD8+ T cells sorted from blood, taken in a trial of the OX40 agonist ivuxolimab. The CDR3 nucleotides are TGCGCCAGCAGCTTGACTAGCGGGTCGGGGGAGCAGTACTTC. Translation gives CASSLTSGSGEQYF.